What follows are 11 T cell receptor beta chains derived from one specimen sequenced in a study of T cell clonality in common variable immunodeficiency. Profiled with immunoSEQ multiplex PCR; TCRdb holds only in-frame clones, not every one. The sample yields 35,000 or so clones, without any singletons. Sequenced input: peripheral blood mononuclear cells. Source of these receptors: a person aged 18-70 years in good health.

This clone occurred many times. The CDR3 extends 3 residues past the end of the read, so its final part is completed from the germline J gene. The V gene is TRBV6-4, the J gene TRBJ1-2, with 9 nucleotides matching TRBD1. V trimming: 0 bases; J trimming: 7 bases; junction bases outside the gene matches: 0. CDR3 size: 13 residues. Per the germline V gene, CDR1 is MRHNA and CDR2 is SNTAGT. The DNA read from the CDR3 is TGTGCCAGCAGTGACTCGGGACAGGGTGGC. As protein: CASSDSGQGG. The full CDR3 sequence reads CASSDSGQGGYTF.

This clone showed up many times. The sequence runs out 3 residues before the end of the CDR3; the remainder is reconstructed from the germline J gene. V is TRBV15 and J is TRBJ1-6; a possible D gene is TRBD1 (5 bases). Germline V gene data show CDR1 as LNHNV and CDR2 as YYDKDF (reference sequence). V was trimmed by 4 bases and J by 6 bases, leaving 22 bases between them. This CDR3 region has 18 residues. CDR3 sequence: CATSTSGFGETINSPLHF. CDR3 DNA (partial): TGTGCCACCAGCACATCAGGGTTTGGAGAAACAATTAATTCACCC.

A note on this clone: Sequencing ends 3 residues short of the CDR3 end; the germline J gene provides the rest. The gene calls are TRBV18 and TRBJ1-1, with 10 bases matching TRBD1. V gave up 6 bases and J gave up 1 base; unmatched junction bases: 2. CDR1 is KGHSH and CDR2 is LQKENI in the germline V gene. The CDR3 has 14 residues. Partial CDR3 DNA: TGTGCCAGCTCGCGGGACAGGGGGAACACTGAA. Translating it yields CASSRDRGNTE. The whole CDR3 sequence is CASSRDRGNTEAFF.

About this clone itself: The sequence runs out 3 residues before the end of the CDR3; the remainder is reconstructed from the germline J gene. The chain is built from TRBV14 and TRBJ2-7; 10 nucleotides line up with TRBD2. CDR3 size: 15 residues. The germline gives CDR1 SGHDN, CDR2 FVKESK. The V segment lost 5 bases and the J segment 5 bases; nucleotides outside the gene matches: 9. The chain's CDR3 is CASSRAALAGNEQYF. The DNA read from the CDR3 is TGTGCCAGCAGCAGAGCGGCACTAGCGGGGAACGAG.

This clone was recorded many times. The read is 3 residues too short to cover the CDR3 end, so that end is filled in from the germline J gene. J is TRBJ2-3 and V is TRBV5-4; D unresolved. The CDR3 covers 13 residues. V lost 2 bases and J lost 5, with 9 bases in between. Germline V gene sequence: CDR1 SGHNT, CDR2 YYREEE (reference sequence). The CDR3 DNA, read in part, is TGTGCCAGCAGCTTCAACTCGAGAGATACG. Protein sequence: CASSFNSRDT. The entire CDR3 sequence reads CASSFNSRDTQYF.

This clone appeared many times. CDR3 region: CASSLDLRANYGYTF. CDR3 DNA, as far as it was read: TGTGCCAGCAGCTTAGATCTCAGGGCTAACTATGGC. This chain links TRBV7-9 with TRBJ1-2; D possibly corresponds to TRBD1 (5 bases). Read coverage stops 3 residues before the CDR3 terminus; the germline J gene supplies the remainder. CDR1 and CDR2 from the germline V gene are SEHNR and FQNEAQ (reference sequence). V lost 1 base and J 0 bases, leaving 9 bases between the germline ends. CDR3 length: 15 amino acids.

This clone was observed many times. The CDR3 region is CASSLWTGGIGTEAFF. The sequenced part of the CDR3 DNA is TGCGCCAGCAGCCTATGGACAGGGGGCATTGGCACTGAA. The chain is built from TRBV5-1 and TRBJ1-1, with 11 bases identical to TRBD1. The read ends 3 residues early relative to the CDR3; the germline J gene fills the gap. The CDR3 runs to 16 residues. The germline CDR1 and CDR2 sequences are SGHRS and YFSETQ. V shed 4 bases, J shed 4 bases, and the junction held 9 bases outside the gene matches.

This clone was seen ten or more times. The read gets to within 3 residues of the CDR3 end, and the germline J gene fills in the rest. This chain connects TRBV16 to TRBJ1-2; 8 nucleotides align to TRBD1. CDR3 length: 14 amino acids. Germline CDR1 reads KGHSY; CDR2 reads FQNENV. The CDR3 loop is CASSPTQGAGDYTF. The CDR3 DNA, read in part, is TGTGCCAGCAGCCCCACCCAGGGGGCCGGTGAC.

This clone was detected ten times or more. The read ends 3 residues shy of where the CDR3 ends; the end is completed using the germline J gene. The chain recombines TRBV3-1 (or the pseudogene TRBV3-2) with TRBJ1-2; no reliable D call. The CDR3 covers 14 residues. CDR1 is LGHDT, CDR2 YNNKEL, per germline (reference sequence). Trimming pared 0 bases from V and 5 bases from J, leaving 10 bases between. The covered CDR3 bases are TGTGCCAGCAGCCAAGATTCGGGGATATATGGC. Translation: CASSQDSGIYG. The entire CDR3 protein is CASSQDSGIYGYTF.

This clone was detected ten times or more. The covered CDR3 bases are TGTGCCAGCAGCATAGCGGGAGGGGGGTCCAATGAG. Translated: CASSIAGGGSNE. The full CDR3 protein reads CASSIAGGGSNEQFF. The gene calls are TRBV5-4 and TRBJ2-1, with TRBD2 matching 11 bases. Read sequence stops 3 residues before the CDR3 end, and the germline J gene provides the missing end. Losses at the gene ends were 4 bases for V and 6 bases for J; bases not matched to a gene: 6. CDR1 and CDR2 (germline): SGHNT, YYREEE (reference sequence). CDR3 size: 15 residues. Based on the CDR3 plus reference TRBV5-4 and TRBJ2-1, the full variable domain is ETGVTQSPTHLIKTRGQQVTLRCSSQSGHNTVSWYQQALGQGPQFIFQYYREEENGRGNFPPRFSGLQFPNYSSELNVNALELDDSALYLCASSIAGGGSNEQFFGPGTRLTVL.

This clone showed up many times. The DNA read from the CDR3 is TGCGCCAGCAGCCATCCGGGACAGGGGGCGACCGAG. Translated, it gives CASSHPGQGATE. The CDR3 in full is CASSHPGQGATEQYF. This sequence joins TRBV4-1 and TRBJ2-7, with TRBD1 identical over 12 bases. The read finishes 3 residues shy of the CDR3 end, and the germline J gene is used to complete it. The germline V gene has CDR1 MGHRA and CDR2 YSYEKL. Losses at the gene ends were 3 bases for V and 6 bases for J; bases not matched to a gene: 6. The CDR3 covers 15 residues.